This entry features one TCR beta chain sequence. These data originate in a study of blood T cell repertoires in COVID-19. Produced via immunoSEQ multiplex PCR; TCRdb's table is partial and in-frame only. The sample yields 150,000 to 200,000 clones, around 81% seen once. The V gene's germline CDR1 is SGHNT and CDR2 YENEEA. The CDR3 has 18 residues. After removal of 5 bases from V and 0 bases from J, the junction contained 11 bases not matched to a gene. This sequence joins TRBV11-3 and TRBJ2-3; the match to TRBD2 covers 10 bases. Sample: peripheral blood. The receptor comes from a human donor with acute or convalescent COVID-19. The donor label of this sample is uncertain. The CDR3 spells CASSQRTSGDHSTDTQYF. In nucleotides, the CDR3 is TGTGCCAGCAGCCAGCGGACTAGCGGAGACCATAGCACAGATACGCAGTATTTT.